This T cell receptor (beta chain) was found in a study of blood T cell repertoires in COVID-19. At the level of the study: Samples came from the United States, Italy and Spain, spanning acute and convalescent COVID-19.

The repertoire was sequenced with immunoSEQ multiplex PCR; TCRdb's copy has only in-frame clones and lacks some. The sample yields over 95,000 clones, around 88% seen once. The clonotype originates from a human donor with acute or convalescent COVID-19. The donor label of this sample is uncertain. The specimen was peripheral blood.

The CDR3 spells CASGEPYQETQYF. The CDR3, as DNA: TGTGCCAGCGGGGAGCCTTACCAAGAGACCCAGTACTTC. J is TRBJ2-5 and V is TRBV6-5, with D possibly matching TRBD2 (5 bases). Trimming shortened V by 8 bases and J by 0 bases, and 10 bases separated the two germline ends. This CDR3 spans 13 amino acids. Germline values: CDR1 MNHEY, CDR2 SVGAGI.